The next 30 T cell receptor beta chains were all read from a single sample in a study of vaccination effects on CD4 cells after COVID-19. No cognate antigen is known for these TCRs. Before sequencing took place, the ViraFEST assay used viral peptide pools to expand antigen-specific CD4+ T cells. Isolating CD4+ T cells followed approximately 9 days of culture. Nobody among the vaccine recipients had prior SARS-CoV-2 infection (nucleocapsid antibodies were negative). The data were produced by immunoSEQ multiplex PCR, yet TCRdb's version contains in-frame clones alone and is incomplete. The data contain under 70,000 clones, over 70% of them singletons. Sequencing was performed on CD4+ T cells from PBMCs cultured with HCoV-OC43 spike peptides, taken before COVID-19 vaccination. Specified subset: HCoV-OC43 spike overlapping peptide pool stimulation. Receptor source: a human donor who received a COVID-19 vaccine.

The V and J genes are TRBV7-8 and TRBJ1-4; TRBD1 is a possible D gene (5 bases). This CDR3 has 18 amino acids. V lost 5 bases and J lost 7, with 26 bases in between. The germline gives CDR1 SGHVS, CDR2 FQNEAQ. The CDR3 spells CASSLKIRTLGGGEKLFF. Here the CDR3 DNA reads TGTGCCAGCAGCCTAAAAATAAGGACCCTCGGCGGGGGTGAAAAACTGTTTTTT.

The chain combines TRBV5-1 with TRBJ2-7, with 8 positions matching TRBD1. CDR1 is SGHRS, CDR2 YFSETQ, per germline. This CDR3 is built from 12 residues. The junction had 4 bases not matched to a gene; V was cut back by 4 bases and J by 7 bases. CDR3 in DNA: TGCGCCAGCAGCGACACAGGGGGAGAGCAGTACGTC. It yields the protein CASSDTGGEQYV.

Written as DNA, the CDR3 is TGTGCCAGCAGTTACTCTGAGAGGGGAGCTAACTATGGCTACACCTTC. Translation gives CASSYSERGANYGYTF. The J gene is TRBJ1-2, the V gene TRBV6-5; D might be TRBD1 (5 bases). The V end lost 0 bases, the J end lost 0 bases, and 11 bases lay between the germline ends. The CDR3 covers 16 residues. From germline, CDR1 is MNHEY and CDR2 SVGAGI.

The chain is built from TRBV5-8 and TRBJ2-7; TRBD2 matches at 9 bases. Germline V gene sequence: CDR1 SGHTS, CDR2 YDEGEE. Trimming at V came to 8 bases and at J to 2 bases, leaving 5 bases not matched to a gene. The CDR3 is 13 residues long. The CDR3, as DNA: TGTGCCAGTGGGCGGGGGGGTCCCTACGAGCAGTACGTC. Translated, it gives CASGRGGPYEQYV.

The CDR3 loop reads CASSRTGSAGYGYTF. As DNA, the CDR3 is TGTGCCAGCAGCCGTACAGGTTCGGCGGGCTATGGCTACACCTTC. V and J are TRBV6-5 and TRBJ1-2; a possible D gene is TRBD1 (5 bases). The ends were cut back, 6 bases at V and 4 bases at J, with 18 bases in the middle. The CDR3 contains 15 residues. Germline V gene sequence: CDR1 MNHEY, CDR2 SVGAGI.

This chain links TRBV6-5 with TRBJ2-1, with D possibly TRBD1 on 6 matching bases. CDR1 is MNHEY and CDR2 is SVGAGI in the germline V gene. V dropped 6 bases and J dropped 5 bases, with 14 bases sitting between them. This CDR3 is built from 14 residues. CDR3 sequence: CASSSQGADNEQFF. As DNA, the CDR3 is TGTGCCAGCAGCTCACAGGGAGCCGACAATGAGCAGTTCTTC.

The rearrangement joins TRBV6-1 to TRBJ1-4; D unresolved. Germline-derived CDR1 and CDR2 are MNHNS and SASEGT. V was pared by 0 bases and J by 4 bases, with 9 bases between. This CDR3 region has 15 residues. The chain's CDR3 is CASSEAKQINEKLFF. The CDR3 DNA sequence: TGTGCCAGCAGTGAAGCTAAACAGATTAATGAAAAACTGTTTTTT.

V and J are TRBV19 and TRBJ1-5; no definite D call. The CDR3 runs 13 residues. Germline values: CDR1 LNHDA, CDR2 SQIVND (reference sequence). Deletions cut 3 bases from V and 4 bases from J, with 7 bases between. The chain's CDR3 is CASSISGNQPQHF. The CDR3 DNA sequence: TGTGCCAGTAGTATTTCGGGAAATCAGCCCCAGCATTTT.

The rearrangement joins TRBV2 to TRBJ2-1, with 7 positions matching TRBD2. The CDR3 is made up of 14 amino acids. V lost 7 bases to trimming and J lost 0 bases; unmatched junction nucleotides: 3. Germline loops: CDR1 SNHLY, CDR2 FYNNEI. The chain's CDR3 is CASTRGSSYNEQFF. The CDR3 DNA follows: TGTGCCAGCACTCGCGGGAGCTCCTACAATGAGCAGTTCTTC.

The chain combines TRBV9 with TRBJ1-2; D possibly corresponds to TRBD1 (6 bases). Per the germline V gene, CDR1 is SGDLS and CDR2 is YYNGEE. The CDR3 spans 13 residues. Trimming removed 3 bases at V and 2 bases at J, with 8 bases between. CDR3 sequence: CASSADRNYGYTF. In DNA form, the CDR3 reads TGTGCCAGCAGCGCCGACAGGAACTATGGCTACACCTTC.

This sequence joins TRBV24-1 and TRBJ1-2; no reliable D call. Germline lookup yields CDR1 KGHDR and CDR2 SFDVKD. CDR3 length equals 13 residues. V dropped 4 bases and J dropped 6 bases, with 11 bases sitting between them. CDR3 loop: CATSDRDYDGYTF. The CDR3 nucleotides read TGTGCCACCAGTGACCGAGACTACGATGGCTACACCTTC.

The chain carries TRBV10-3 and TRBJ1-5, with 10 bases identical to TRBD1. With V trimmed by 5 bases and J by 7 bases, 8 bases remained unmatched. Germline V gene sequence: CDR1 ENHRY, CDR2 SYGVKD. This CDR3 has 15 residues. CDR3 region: CAISSGTGDSQPQHF. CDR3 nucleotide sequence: TGTGCCATCAGTTCCGGGACAGGGGATAGCCAGCCCCAGCATTTT.

The CDR3 nucleotides are TGCGCCAGCAGCTTGTTAGCGAACACTGAAGCTTTCTTT. Protein sequence: CASSLLANTEAFF. The rearrangement links TRBV5-1 to TRBJ1-1, with D unresolved. V was pared by 1 base and J by 1 base, with 5 bases between. The CDR3 extends over 13 amino acids. Germline values: CDR1 SGHRS, CDR2 YFSETQ.

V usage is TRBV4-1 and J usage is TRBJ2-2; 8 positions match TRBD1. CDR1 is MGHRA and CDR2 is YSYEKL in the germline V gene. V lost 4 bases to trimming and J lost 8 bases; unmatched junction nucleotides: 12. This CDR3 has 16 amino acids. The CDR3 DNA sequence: TGCGCCAGCAGCCTTGCACTAGTACAGGGGGTTGGGGAGCTGTTTTTT. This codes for CASSLALVQGVGELFF.

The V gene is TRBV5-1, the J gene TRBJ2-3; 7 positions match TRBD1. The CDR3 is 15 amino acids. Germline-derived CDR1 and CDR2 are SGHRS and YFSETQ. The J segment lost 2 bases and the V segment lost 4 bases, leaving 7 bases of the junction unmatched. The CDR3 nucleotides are TGCGCCAGCAGCCTACGGACAGGAAACACAGATACGCAGTATTTT. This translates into CASSLRTGNTDTQYF.

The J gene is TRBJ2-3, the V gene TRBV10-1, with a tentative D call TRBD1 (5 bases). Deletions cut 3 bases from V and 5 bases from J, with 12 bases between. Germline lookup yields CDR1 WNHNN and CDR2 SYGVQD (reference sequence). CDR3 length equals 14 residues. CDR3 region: CASSDRVGRDTQYF. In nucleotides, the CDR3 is TGCGCCAGCAGTGACAGGGTCGGTAGAGATACGCAGTATTTT.

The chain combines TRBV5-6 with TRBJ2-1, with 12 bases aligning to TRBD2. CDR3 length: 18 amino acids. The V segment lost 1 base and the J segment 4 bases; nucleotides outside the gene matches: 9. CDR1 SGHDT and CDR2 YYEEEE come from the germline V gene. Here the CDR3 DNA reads TGTGCCAGCAGCTTGTGGCTAGCGGGGGGGGGAACTTACAATGAGCAGTTCTTC. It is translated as CASSLWLAGGGTYNEQFF.

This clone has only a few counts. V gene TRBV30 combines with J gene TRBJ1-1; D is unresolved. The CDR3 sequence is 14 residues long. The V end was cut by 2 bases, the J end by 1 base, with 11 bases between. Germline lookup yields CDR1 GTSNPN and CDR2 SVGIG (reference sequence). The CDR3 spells CAWSIIGQNTEAFF. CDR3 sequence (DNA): TGTGCCTGGAGTATTATTGGGCAGAACACTGAAGCTTTCTTT.

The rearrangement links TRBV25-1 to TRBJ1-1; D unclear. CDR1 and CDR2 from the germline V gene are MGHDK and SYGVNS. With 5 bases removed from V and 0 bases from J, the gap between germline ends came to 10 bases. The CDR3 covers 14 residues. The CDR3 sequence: CASSSAVLNTEAFF. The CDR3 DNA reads TGTGCCAGCAGTTCGGCAGTGTTGAACACTGAAGCTTTCTTT.

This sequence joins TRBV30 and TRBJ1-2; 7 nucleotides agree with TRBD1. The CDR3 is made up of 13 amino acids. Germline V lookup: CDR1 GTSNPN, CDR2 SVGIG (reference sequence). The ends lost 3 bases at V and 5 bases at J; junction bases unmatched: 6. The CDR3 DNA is TGTGCCTGGAGCGGACAGGAGATATATGGCTACACCTTC. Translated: CAWSGQEIYGYTF.

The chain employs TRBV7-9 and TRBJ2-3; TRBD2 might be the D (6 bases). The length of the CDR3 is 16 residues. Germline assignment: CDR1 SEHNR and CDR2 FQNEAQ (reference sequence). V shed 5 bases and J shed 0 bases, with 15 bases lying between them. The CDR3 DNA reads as TGTGCCAGCAGCAGAGGGGACTTCGCTAGCACAGATACGCAGTATTTT. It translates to CASSRGDFASTDTQYF.

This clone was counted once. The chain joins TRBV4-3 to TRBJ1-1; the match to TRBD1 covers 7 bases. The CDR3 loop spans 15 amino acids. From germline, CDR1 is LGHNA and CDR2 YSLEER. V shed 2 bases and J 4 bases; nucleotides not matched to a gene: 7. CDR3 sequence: CASSQTMTGSTEAFF. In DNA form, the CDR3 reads TGCGCCAGCAGCCAAACTATGACAGGGAGCACTGAAGCTTTCTTT.

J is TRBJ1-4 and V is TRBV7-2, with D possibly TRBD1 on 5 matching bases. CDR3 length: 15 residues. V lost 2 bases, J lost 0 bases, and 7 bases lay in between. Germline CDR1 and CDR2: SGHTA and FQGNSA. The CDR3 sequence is CASSLSGATNEKLFF. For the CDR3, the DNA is TGTGCCAGCAGCTTATCGGGGGCAACTAATGAAAAACTGTTTTTT.

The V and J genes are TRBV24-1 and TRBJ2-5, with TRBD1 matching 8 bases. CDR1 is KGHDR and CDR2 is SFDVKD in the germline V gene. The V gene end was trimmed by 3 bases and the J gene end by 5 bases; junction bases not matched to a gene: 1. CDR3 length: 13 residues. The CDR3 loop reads CATSDRQGETQYF. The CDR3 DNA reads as TGTGCCACCAGTGATAGACAGGGGGAGACCCAGTACTTC.

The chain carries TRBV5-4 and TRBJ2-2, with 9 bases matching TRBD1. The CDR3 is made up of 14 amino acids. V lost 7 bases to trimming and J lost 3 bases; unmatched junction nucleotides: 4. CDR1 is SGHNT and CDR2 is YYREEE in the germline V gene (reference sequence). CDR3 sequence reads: CASQQGADTGELFF. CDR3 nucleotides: TGTGCCAGCCAACAGGGGGCCGACACCGGGGAGCTGTTTTTT.

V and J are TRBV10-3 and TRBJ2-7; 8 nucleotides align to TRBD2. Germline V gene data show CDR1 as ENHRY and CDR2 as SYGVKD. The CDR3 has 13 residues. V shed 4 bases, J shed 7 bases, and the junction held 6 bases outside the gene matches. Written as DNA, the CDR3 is TGTGCCATCAGTGTCGGCGGGGGGTGGGAGCAGTACGTC. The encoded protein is CAISVGGGWEQYV.

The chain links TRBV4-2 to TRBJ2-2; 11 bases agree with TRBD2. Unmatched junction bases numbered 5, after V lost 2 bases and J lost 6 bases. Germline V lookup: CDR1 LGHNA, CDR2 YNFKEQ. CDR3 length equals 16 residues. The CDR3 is CASSQSSGGTPGELFF. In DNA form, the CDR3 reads TGTGCCAGCAGCCAATCTAGCGGGGGGACCCCCGGGGAGCTGTTTTTT.

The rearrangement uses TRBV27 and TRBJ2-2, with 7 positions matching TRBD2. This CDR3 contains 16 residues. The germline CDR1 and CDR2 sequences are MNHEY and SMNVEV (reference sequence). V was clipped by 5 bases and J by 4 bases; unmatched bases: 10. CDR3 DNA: TGTGCCAGCAGTCTTCTCGTTGGGGGGGGCACCGGGGAGCTGTTTTTT. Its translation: CASSLLVGGGTGELFF.

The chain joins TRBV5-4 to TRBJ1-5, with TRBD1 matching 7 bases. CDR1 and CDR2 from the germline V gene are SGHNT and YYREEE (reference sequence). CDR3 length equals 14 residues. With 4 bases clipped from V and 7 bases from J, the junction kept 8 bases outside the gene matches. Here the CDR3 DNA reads TGTGCCAGCAGCCAACAGGGGCGAGGGCAGCCCCAGCATTTT. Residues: CASSQQGRGQPQHF.

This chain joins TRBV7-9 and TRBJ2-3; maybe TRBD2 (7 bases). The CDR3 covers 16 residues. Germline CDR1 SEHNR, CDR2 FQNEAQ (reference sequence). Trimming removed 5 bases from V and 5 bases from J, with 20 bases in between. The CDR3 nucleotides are TGTGCCAGCAGCGCCCGCCGGGGCGGGGGCGGAGATACGCAGTATTTT. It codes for CASSARRGGGGDTQYF.